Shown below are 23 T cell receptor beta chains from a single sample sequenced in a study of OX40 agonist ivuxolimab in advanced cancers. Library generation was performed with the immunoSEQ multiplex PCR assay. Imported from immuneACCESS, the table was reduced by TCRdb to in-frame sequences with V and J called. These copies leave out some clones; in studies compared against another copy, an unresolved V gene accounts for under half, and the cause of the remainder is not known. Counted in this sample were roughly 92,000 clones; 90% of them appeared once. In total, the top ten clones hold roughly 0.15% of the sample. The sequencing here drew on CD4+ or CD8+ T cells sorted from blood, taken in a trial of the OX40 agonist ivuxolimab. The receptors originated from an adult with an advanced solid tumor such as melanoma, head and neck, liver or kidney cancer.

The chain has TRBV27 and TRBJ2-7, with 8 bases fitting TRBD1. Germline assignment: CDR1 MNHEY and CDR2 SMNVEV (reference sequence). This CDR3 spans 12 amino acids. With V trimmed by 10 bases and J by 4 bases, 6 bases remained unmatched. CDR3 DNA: TGTGCCACCCGGCGGGACAGGTACGAGCAGTACTTC. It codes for CATRRDRYEQYF.

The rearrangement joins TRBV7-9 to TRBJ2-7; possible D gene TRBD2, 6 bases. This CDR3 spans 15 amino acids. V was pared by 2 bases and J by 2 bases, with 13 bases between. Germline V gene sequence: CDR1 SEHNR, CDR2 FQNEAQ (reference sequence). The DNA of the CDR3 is TGTGCCAGCAGCTTATATGGCGGGGTAGCCTACGAGCAGTACTTC. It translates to CASSLYGGVAYEQYF.

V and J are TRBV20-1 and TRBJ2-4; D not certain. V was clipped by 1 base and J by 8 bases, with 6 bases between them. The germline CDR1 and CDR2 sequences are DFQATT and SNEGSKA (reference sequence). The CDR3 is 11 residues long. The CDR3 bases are TGCAGTGCTAGAGGGACCGACATTCAGTACTTC. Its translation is CSARGTDIQYF.

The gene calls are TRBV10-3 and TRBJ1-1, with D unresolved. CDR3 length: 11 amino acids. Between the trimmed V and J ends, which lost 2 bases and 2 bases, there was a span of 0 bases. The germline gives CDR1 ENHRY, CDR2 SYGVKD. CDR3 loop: CAISENTEAFF. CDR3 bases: TGTGCCATCAGTGAGAACACTGAAGCTTTCTTT.

The CDR3 DNA reads TGTGCCAGCAGTGTGCGGGGGTACGAGCAGTACTTC. Its protein is CASSVRGYEQYF. This sequence joins TRBV2 and TRBJ2-7; 7 bases fit TRBD2. Germline trimming cut 4 bases from V and 4 bases from J; bases unmatched to any gene: 1. The CDR3 contains 12 residues. CDR1 and CDR2 from the germline V gene are SNHLY and FYNNEI.

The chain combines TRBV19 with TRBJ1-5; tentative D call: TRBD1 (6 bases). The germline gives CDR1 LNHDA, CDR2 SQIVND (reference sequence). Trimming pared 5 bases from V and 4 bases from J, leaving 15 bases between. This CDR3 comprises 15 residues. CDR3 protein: CASSSQGLANQPQHF. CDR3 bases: TGTGCCAGTAGTTCTCAGGGGCTCGCAAATCAGCCCCAGCATTTT. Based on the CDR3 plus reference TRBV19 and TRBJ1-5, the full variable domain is DGGITQSPKYLFRKEGQNVTLSCEQNLNHDAMYWYRQDPGQGLRLIYYSQIVNDFQKGDIAEGYSVSREKKESFPLTVTSAQKNPTAFYLCASSSQGLANQPQHFGDGTRLSIL.

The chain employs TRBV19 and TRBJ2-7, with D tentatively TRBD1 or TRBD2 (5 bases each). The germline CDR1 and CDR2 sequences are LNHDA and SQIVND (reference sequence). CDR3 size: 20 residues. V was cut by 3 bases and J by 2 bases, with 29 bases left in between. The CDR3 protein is CASSMGRIRSAGPRTYEQYF. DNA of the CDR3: TGTGCCAGTAGTATGGGACGCATCAGATCGGCCGGTCCGAGAACCTACGAGCAGTACTTC.

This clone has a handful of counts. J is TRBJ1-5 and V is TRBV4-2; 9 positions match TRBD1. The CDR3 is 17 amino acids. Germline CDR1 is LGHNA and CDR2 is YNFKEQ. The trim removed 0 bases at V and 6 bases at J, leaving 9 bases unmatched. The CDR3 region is CASSQEGTGGSGQPQHF. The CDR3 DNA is TGTGCCAGCAGCCAAGAAGGAACAGGGGGCTCAGGTCAGCCCCAGCATTTT.

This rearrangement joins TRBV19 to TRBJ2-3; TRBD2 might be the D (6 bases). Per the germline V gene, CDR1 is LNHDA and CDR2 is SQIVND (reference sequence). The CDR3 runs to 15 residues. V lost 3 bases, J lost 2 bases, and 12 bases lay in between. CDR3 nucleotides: TGTGCCAGTAGTATTTCTAGCGCAAACACAGATACGCAGTATTTT. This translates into CASSISSANTDTQYF.

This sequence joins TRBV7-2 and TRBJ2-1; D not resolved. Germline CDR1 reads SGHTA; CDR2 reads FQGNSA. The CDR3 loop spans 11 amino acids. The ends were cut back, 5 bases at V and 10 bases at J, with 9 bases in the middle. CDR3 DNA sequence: TGTGCCAGCAGCCCCTATTGGGAGCAGTTCTTC. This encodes CASSPYWEQFF.

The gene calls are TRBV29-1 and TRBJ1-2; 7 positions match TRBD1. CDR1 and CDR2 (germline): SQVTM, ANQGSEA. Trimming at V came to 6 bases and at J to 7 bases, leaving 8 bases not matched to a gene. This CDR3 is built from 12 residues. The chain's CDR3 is CSVATGARGYTF. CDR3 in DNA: TGCAGCGTCGCAACAGGGGCCCGTGGCTACACCTTC.

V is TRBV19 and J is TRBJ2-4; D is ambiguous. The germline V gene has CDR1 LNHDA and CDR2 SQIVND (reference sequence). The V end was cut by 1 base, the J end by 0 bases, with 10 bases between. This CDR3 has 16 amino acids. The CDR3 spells CASSIVLGVAKNIQYF. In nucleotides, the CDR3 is TGTGCCAGTAGTATAGTTCTTGGGGTAGCCAAAAACATTCAGTACTTC.

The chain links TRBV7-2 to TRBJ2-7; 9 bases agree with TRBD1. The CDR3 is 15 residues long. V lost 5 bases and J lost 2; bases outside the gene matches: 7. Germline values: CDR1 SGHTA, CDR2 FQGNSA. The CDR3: CASSIGRTGAYEQYF. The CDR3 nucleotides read TGTGCCAGCAGCATAGGGCGGACAGGGGCCTACGAGCAGTACTTC.

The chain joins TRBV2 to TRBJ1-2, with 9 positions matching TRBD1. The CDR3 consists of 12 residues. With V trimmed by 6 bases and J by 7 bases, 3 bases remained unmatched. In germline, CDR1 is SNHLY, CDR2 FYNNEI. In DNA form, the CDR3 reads TGTGCCAGCAGACGGGACAGGGTTGGCTACACCTTC. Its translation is CASRRDRVGYTF.

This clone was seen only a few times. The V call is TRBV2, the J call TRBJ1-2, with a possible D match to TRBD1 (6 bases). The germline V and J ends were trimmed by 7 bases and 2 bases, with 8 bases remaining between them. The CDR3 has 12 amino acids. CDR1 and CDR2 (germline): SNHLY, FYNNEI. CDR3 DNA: TGTGCCAGCAAGAGGGGGAACTATGGCTACACCTTC. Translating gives CASKRGNYGYTF. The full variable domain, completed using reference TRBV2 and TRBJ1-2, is EPEVTQTPSHQVTQMGQEVILRCVPISNHLYFYWYRQILGQKVEFLVSFYNNEISEKSEIFDDQFSVERPDGSNFTLKIRSTKLEDSAMYFCASKRGNYGYTFGSGTRLTVV.

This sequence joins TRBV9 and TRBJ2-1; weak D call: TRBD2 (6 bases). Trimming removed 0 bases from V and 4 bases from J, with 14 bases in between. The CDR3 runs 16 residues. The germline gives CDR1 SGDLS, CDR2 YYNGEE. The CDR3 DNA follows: TGTGCCAGCAGCGTAGGAGCTAGCGCTCCTTACAATGAGCAGTTCTTC. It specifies CASSVGASAPYNEQFF. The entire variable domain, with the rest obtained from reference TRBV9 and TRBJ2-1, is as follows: DSGVTQTPKHLITATGQRVTLRCSPRSGDLSVYWYQQSLDQGLQFLIQYYNGEERAKGNILERFSAQQFPDLHSELNLSSLELGDSALYFCASSVGASAPYNEQFFGPGTRLTVL.

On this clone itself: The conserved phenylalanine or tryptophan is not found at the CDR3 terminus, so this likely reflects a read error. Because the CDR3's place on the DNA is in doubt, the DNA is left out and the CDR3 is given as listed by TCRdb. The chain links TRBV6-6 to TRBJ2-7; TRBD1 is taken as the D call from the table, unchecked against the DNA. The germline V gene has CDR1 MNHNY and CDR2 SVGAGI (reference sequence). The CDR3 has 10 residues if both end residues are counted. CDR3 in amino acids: CASMDTGEDY.

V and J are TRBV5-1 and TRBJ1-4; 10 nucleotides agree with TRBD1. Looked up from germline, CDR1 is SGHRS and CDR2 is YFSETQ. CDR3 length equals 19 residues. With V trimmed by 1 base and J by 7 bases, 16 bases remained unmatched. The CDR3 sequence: CASSLRAGTGAGGGEKLFF. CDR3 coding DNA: TGCGCCAGCAGCTTGCGCGCCGGGACAGGGGCCGGAGGGGGTGAAAAACTGTTTTTT.

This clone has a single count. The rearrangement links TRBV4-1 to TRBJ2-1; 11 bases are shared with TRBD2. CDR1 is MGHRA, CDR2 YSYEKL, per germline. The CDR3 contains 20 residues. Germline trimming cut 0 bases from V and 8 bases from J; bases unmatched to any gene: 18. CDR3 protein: CASSQDSALAGVNTRDEQFF. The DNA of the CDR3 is TGCGCCAGCAGCCAAGATTCGGCACTAGCGGGAGTAAATACACGGGATGAGCAGTTCTTC.

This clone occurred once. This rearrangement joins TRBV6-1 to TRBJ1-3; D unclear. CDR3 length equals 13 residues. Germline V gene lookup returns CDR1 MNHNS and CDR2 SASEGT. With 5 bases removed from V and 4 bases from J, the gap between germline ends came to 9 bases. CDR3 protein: CASSLDPGNTIYF. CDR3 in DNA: TGTGCCAGCAGTCTAGACCCGGGAAACACCATATATTTT.

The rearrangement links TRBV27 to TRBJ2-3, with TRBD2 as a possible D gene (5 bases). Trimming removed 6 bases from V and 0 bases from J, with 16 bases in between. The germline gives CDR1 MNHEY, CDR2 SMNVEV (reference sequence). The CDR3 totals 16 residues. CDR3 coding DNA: TGTGCCAGCAGCCCCTCGGGGAAATCTAGCACAGATACGCAGTATTTT. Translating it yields CASSPSGKSSTDTQYF.

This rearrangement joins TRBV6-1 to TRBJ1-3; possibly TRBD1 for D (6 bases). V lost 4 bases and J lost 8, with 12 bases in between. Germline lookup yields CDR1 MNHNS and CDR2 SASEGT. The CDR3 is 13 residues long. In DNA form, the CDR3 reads TGTGCCAGCAGTGTCGACAGGTCGGACACCATATATTTT. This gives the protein CASSVDRSDTIYF.

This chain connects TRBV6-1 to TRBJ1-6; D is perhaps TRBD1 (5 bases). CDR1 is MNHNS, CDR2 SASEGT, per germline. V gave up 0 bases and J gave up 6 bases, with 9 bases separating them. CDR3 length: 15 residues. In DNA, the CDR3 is TGTGCCAGCAGTGAAGCGGGGGGGTCTAATTCACCCCTCCACTTT. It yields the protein CASSEAGGSNSPLHF.